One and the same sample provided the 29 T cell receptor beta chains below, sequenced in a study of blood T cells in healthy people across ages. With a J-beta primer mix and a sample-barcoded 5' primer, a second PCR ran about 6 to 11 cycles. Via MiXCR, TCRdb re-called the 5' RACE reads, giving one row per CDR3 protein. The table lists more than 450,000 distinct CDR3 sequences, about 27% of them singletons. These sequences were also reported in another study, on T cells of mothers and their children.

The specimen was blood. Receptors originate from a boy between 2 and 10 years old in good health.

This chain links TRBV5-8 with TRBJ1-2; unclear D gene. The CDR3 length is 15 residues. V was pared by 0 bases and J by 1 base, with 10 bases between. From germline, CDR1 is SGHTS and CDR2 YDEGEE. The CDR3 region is CASSLGQTFNYGYTF. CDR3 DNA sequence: TGTGCCAGCAGCTTGGGACAAACATTTAACTATGGCTACACCTTC.

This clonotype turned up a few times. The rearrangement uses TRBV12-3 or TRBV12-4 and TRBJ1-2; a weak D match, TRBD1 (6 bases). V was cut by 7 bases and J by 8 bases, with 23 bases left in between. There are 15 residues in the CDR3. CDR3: CASTIGQSYRGGYTF. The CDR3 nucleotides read TGTGCCAGCACCATTGGACAGAGCTATAGGGGGGGCTACACCTTC.

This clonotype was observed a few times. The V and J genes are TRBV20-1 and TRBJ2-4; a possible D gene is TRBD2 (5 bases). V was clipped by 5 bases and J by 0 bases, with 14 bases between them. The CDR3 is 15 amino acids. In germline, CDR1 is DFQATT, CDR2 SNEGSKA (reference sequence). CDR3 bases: TGCAGTGCTCTCGCAGCGGATCTAGCCAAAAACATTCAGTACTTC. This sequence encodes CSALAADLAKNIQYF.

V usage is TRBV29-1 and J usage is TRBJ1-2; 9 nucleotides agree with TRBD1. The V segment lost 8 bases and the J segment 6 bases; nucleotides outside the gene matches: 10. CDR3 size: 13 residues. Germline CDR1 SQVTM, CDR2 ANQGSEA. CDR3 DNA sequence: TGCAGCAGCGGACCGGGACAGGGTAATGGCTACACCTTC. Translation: CSSGPGQGNGYTF.

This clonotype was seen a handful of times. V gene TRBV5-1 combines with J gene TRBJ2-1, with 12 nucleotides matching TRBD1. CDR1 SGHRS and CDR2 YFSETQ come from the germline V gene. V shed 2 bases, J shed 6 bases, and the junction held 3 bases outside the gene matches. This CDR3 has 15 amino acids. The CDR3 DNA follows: TGCGCCAGCAGCTTCGGGACAGGGGGCTCCAATGAGCAGTTCTTC. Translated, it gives CASSFGTGGSNEQFF.

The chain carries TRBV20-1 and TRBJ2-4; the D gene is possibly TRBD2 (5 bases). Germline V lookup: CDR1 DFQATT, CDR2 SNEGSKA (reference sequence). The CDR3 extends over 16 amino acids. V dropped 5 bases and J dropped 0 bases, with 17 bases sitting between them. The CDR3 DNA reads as TGCAGTGCTGCCCGGACTGTCCCTTTAGCCAAAAACATTCAGTACTTC. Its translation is CSAARTVPLAKNIQYF.

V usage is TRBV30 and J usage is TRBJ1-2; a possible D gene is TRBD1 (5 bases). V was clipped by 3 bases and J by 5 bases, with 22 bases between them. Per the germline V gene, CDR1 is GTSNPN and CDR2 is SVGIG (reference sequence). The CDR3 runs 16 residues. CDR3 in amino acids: CAWSDGHLSGSYGYTF. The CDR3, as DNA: TGTGCCTGGAGCGACGGACACCTCAGCGGGTCATATGGCTACACCTTC.

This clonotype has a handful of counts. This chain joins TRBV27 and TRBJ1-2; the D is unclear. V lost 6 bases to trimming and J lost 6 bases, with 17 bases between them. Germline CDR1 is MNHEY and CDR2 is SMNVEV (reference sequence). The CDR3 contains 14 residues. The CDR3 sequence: CASSYTAGPDGYTF. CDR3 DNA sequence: TGTGCCAGCAGCTACACGGCAGGCCCCGATGGCTACACCTTC.

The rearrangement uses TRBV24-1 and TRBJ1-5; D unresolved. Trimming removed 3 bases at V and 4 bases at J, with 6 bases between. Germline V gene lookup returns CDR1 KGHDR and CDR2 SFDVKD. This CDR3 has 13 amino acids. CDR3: CATSDTGNQPQHF. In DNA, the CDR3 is TGTGCCACCAGTGATACCGGGAATCAGCCCCAGCATTTT.

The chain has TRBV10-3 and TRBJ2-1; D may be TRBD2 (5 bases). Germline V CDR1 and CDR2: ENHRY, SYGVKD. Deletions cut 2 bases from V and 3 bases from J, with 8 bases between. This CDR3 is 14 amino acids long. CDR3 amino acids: CAISETSFYNEQFF. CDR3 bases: TGTGCCATCAGTGAGACTAGTTTCTACAATGAGCAGTTCTTC.

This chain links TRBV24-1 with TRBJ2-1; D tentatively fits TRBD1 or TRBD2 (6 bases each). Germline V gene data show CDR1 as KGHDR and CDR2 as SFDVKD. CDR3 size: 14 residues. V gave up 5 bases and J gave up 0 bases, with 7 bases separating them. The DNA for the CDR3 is TGTGCCACCAGTGGGGGGGCCTCCTACAATGAGCAGTTCTTC. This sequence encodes CATSGGASYNEQFF.

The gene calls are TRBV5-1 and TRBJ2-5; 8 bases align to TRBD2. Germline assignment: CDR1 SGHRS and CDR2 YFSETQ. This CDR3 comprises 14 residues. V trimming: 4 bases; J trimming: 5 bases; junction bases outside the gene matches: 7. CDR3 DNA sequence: TGCGCCAGCAGCGCACGGGGGGGCCGGGAGACCCAGTACTTC. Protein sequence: CASSARGGRETQYF.

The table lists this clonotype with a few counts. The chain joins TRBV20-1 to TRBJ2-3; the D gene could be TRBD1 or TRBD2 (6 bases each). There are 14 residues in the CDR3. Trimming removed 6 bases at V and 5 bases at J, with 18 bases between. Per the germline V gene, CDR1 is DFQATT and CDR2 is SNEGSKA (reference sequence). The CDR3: CSALGGGRLDTQYF. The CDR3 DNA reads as TGCAGTGCCCTAGGTGGGGGGCGATTAGATACGCAGTATTTT.

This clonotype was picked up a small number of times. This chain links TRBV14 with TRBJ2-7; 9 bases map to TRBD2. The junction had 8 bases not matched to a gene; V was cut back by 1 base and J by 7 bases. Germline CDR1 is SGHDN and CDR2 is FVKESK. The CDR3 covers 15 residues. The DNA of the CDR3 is TGTGCCAGCAGCCAAGGTAGCGGGGGCTTGGGGGAGCAGTACTTC. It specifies CASSQGSGGLGEQYF.

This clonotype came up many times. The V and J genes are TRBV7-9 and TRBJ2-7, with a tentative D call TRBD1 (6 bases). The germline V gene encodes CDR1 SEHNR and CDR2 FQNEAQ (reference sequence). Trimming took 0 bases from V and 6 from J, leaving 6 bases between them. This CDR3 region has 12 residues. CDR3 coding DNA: TGTGCCAGCAGCTTAGCGGGGGCCGAGCAGTACTTC. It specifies CASSLAGAEQYF.

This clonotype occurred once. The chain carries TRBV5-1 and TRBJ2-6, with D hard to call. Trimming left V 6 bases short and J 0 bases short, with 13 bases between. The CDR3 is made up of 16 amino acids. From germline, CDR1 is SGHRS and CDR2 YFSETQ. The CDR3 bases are TGCGCCAGCACCTGGACGGATAGCTCTGGGGCCAACGTCCTGACTTTC. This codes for CASTWTDSSGANVLTF.

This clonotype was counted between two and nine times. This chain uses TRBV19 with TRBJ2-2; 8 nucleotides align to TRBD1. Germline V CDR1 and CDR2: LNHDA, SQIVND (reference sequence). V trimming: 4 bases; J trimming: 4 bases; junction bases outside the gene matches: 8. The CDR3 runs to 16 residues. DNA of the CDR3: TGTGCCAGTAGTAACCCACAGGGGGTGGGCACCGGGGAGCTGTTTTTT. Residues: CASSNPQGVGTGELFF.

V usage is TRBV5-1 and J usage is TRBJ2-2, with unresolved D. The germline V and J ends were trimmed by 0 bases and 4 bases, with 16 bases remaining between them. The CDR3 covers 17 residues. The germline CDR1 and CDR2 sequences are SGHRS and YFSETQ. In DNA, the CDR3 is TGCGCCAGCAGCTTGGCGCTAATGGGTTTGAGCACCGGGGAGCTGTTTTTT. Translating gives CASSLALMGLSTGELFF.

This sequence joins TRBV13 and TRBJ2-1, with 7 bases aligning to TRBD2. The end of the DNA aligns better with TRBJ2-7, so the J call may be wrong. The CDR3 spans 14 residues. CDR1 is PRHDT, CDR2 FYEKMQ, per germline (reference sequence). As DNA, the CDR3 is TGTGCCAGCAGCTCTCGACGGGGAGGGGTCGAGCAGTACTTC. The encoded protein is CASSSRRGGVEQYF.

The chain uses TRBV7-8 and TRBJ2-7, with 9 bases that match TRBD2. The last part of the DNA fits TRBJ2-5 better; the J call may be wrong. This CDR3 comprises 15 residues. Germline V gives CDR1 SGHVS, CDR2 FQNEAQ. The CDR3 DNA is TGTGCCAGCAGCTTAGTCCTAGCGGGGCAAGAGACCCAGTACTTC. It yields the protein CASSLVLAGQETQYF.

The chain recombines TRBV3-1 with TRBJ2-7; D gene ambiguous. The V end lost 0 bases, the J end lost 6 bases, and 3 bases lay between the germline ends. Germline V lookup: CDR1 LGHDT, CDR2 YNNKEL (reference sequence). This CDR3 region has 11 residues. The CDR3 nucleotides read TGTGCCAGCAGCCAAGAAAGCGAGCAGTACTTC. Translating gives CASSQESEQYF.

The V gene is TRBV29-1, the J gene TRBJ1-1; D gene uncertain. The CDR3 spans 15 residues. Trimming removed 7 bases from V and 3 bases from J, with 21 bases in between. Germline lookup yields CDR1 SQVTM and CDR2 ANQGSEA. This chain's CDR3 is CSGEGTRAEDTEAFF. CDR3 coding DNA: TGCAGCGGGGAAGGTACACGGGCGGAGGACACTGAAGCTTTCTTT.

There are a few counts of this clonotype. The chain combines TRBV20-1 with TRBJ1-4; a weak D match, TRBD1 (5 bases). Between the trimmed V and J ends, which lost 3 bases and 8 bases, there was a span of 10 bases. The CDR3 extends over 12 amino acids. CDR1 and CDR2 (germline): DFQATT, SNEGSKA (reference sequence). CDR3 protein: CSARGGGEKLFF. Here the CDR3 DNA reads TGCAGTGCTAGGGGTGGGGGGGAAAAACTGTTTTTT.

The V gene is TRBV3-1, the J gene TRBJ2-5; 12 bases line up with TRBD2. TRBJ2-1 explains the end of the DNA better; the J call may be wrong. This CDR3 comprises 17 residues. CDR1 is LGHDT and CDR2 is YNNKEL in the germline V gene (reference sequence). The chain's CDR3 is CASSHRTSGKEGNEQFF. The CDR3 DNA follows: TGTGCCAGCAGCCACCGGACTAGCGGGAAAGAGGGCAATGAGCAGTTCTTC.

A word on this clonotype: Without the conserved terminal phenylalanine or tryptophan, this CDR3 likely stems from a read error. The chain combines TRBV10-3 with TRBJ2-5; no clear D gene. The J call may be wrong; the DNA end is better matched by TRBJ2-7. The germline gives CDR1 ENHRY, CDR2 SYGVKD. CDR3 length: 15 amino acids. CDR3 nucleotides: TGTGCCATCAGTGAGTCCGGAGCGTCCACCTACGAGCAGTACCTC. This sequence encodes CAISESGASTYEQYL.

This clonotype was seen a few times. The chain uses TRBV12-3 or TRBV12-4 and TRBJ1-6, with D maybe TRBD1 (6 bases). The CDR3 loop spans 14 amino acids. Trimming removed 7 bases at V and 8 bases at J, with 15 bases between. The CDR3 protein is CASTWGAMDSPLHF. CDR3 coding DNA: TGTGCCAGCACCTGGGGGGCAATGGATTCACCCCTCCACTTT.

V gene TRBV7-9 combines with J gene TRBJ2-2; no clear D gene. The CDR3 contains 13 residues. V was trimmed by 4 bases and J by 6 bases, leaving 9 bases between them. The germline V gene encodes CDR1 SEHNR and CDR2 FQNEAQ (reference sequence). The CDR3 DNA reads TGTGCCAGCAGCTCCCTAGAGGCCGGGGAGCTGTTTTTT. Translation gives CASSSLEAGELFF.

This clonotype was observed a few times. CDR3 residues: CASRRHIRGIEKLFF. In DNA form, the CDR3 reads TGTGCCAGCAGGCGACACATCCGAGGAATCGAAAAACTGTTTTTT. V is TRBV6-2 or TRBV6-3 and J is TRBJ1-4; no firm D call. From germline, CDR1 is MNHEY and CDR2 SVGEGT. CDR3 size: 15 residues. The germline V and J ends were trimmed by 6 bases and 8 bases, with 19 bases remaining between them.

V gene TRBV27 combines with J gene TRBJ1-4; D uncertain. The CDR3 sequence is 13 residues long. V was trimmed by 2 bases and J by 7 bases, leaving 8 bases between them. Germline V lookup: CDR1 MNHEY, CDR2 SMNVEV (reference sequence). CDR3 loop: CASSLRLGEKLFF. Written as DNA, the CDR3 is TGTGCCAGCAGTTTAAGGTTGGGTGAAAAACTGTTTTTT.